This T cell receptor (beta chain) was sequenced in a study of cytomegalovirus exposure and HLA in healthy donors. Study as a whole: HLA-typed donors contributed around 82 million unique TCRs, which were held in an early data release.

This clone appeared a few times. The V gene's germline CDR1 is LGHNA and CDR2 YNFKEQ. This CDR3 is built from 17 residues. V gave up 3 bases and J gave up 4 bases; unmatched junction bases: 14. Both 60 Vbeta primers and 13 Jbeta primers went into the PCR. Clones were sequenced by immunoSEQ multiplex PCR, and TCRdb holds only the in-frame ones, with some missing. The sample lists some 150,000 clones; about 70% were seen once. The chain recombines TRBV4-2 with TRBJ2-5; 7 nucleotides agree with TRBD2. The sample taken for sequencing was PBMCs. This receptor was taken from a man aged 18 to 30 in good health and CMV-seronegative. The CDR3 DNA reads TGTGCCAGCAGCCACGGGGGGAGGGGCGGTGAGGGAGAGACCCAGTACTTC. It encodes CASSHGGRGGEGETQYF.